These 14 T cell receptor beta chains share one sample of origin, sequenced in a study of cytomegalovirus exposure and HLA in healthy donors. PCR involved 60 Vbeta and 13 Jbeta primers. Profiled with immunoSEQ multiplex PCR; TCRdb holds only in-frame clones, not every one. The table records approximately 260,000 clones, 92% of them present only once. Sample: PBMCs. Every receptor here comes from a girl aged 2 to 10 in good health and CMV-seronegative.

The J gene is TRBJ1-5, the V gene TRBV6-1; D is possibly TRBD1 (5 bases). V lost 2 bases, J lost 1 base, and 15 bases lay in between. The CDR3 is 17 residues long. The germline gives CDR1 MNHNS, CDR2 SASEGT. The CDR3: CASSESPHRLSNQPQHF. CDR3 sequence (DNA): TGTGCCAGCAGTGAAAGCCCCCACAGGTTAAGCAATCAGCCCCAGCATTTT.

This chain links TRBV5-8 with TRBJ1-3, with D unclear. V lost 6 bases to trimming and J lost 2 bases, with 15 bases between them. The CDR3 totals 15 residues. Germline assignment: CDR1 SGHTS and CDR2 YDEGEE. The CDR3 is CASTTAASPGNTIYF. Here the CDR3 DNA reads TGTGCCAGCACCACAGCCGCAAGCCCTGGAAACACCATATATTTT.

The chain uses TRBV29-1 and TRBJ1-1; D is perhaps TRBD1 (6 bases). Trimming took 4 bases from V and 5 from J, leaving 11 bases between them. CDR1 SQVTM and CDR2 ANQGSEA come from the germline V gene. This CDR3 region has 12 residues. As DNA, the CDR3 is TGCAGCGTTGTCAGGGGTGATACTGAAGCTTTCTTT. Amino acid sequence: CSVVRGDTEAFF.

The rearrangement joins TRBV29-1 to TRBJ1-1; D is undetermined. CDR3 length equals 13 residues. Per germline, CDR1 SQVTM and CDR2 ANQGSEA. Trimming shortened V by 6 bases and J by 0 bases, and 11 bases separated the two germline ends. This chain's CDR3 is CSVSMRLNTEAFF. The CDR3 nucleotides read TGCAGCGTCTCCATGAGATTGAACACTGAAGCTTTCTTT.

V is TRBV11-3 and J is TRBJ2-7, with 11 bases that match TRBD2. V dropped 5 bases and J dropped 4; count of bases not matched to a gene: 7. CDR1 and CDR2 from the germline V gene are SGHNT and YENEEA. The CDR3 length is 15 residues. CDR3: CASSPGTSGLYEQYF. CDR3 sequence (DNA): TGTGCCAGCAGCCCCGGGACTAGCGGTTTGTACGAGCAGTACTTC.

This clone was counted between two and nine times. The V gene is TRBV29-1, the J gene TRBJ2-5; a possible D gene is TRBD2 (6 bases). This CDR3 contains 16 residues. Trimming left V 4 bases short and J 5 bases short, with 23 bases between. Germline CDR1 SQVTM, CDR2 ANQGSEA. The DNA for the CDR3 is TGCAGCGTTGTGCCCTCTACTAGCCAGGGAAGGGAGACCCAGTACTTC. Its protein is CSVVPSTSQGRETQYF.

Points on this clone: Other DNA sequences in the sample encode the same CDR3. The rearrangement uses TRBV11-2 and TRBJ1-1; 8 positions match TRBD1. Per germline, CDR1 SGHAT and CDR2 FQNNGV. Unmatched junction bases numbered 12, after V lost 5 bases and J lost 1 base. This CDR3 has 17 amino acids. The chain's CDR3 is CASSRPMTGAANTEAFF. The CDR3 DNA reads TGTGCCAGCAGCCGACCGATGACAGGGGCGGCGAACACTGAAGCTTTCTTT.

The CDR3 protein is CASSPRWGLSREGAFF. For the CDR3, the DNA is TGCGCCAGCAGCCCACGATGGGGACTCAGCCGCGAGGGAGCTTTCTTT. The chain is built from TRBV5-1 and TRBJ1-1; D perhaps matches TRBD1 (5 bases). V was trimmed by 4 bases and J by 10 bases, leaving 26 bases between them. The CDR3 loop spans 16 amino acids. Looked up from germline, CDR1 is SGHRS and CDR2 is YFSETQ.

The chain couples TRBV5-6 to TRBJ2-3; 8 bases are shared with TRBD2. The V segment lost 0 bases and the J segment 5 bases; nucleotides outside the gene matches: 8. Germline assignment: CDR1 SGHDT and CDR2 YYEEEE. The CDR3 is 16 residues long. This chain's CDR3 is CASSLVGTRGEDTQYF. DNA for the CDR3: TGTGCCAGCAGCTTGGTGGGGACTAGAGGGGAAGATACGCAGTATTTT.

This chain joins TRBV10-3 and TRBJ2-1; 8 nucleotides agree with TRBD2. CDR1 is ENHRY and CDR2 is SYGVKD in the germline V gene. Losses at the gene ends were 6 bases for V and 4 bases for J; bases not matched to a gene: 5. The CDR3 consists of 14 residues. The CDR3 region is CAIRSGGKYNEQFF. In nucleotides, the CDR3 is TGTGCCATCAGAAGCGGGGGAAAATACAATGAGCAGTTCTTC.

The chain links TRBV29-1 to TRBJ2-7, with 8 bases that match TRBD2. V was pared by 0 bases and J by 3 bases, with 7 bases of the junction left unmatched. This CDR3 has 15 amino acids. Germline loops: CDR1 SQVTM, CDR2 ANQGSEA. The CDR3 is CSVEDRGSGNYEQYF. CDR3 sequence (DNA): TGCAGCGTTGAAGATCGGGGTAGCGGGAACTACGAGCAGTACTTC.

J is TRBJ2-7 and V is TRBV28, with TRBD2 as a possible D gene (7 bases). Deletions cut 6 bases from V and 2 bases from J, with 14 bases between. Germline loops: CDR1 MDHEN, CDR2 SYDVKM. There are 14 residues in the CDR3. CDR3 sequence reads: CASSWGGAPYEQYF. The CDR3 DNA sequence: TGTGCCAGCAGCTGGGGGGGGGCCCCCTACGAGCAGTACTTC.

The chain joins TRBV7-8 to TRBJ1-2; D not resolved. Germline CDR1 and CDR2: SGHVS and FQNEAQ. The V end lost 3 bases, the J end lost 8 bases, and 10 bases lay between the germline ends. CDR3 length: 12 residues. The CDR3 sequence is CASSLGSGGYTF. The DNA for the CDR3 is TGTGCCAGCAGCTTGGGGAGTGGCGGCTACACCTTC.

This clone was seen only once. The chain links TRBV5-1 to TRBJ1-1; D is perhaps TRBD1 (6 bases). The V end was cut by 3 bases, the J end by 0 bases, with 18 bases between. The germline V gene encodes CDR1 SGHRS and CDR2 YFSETQ. This CDR3 is 17 amino acids long. CDR3 sequence: CASSSAERDRMNTEAFF. As DNA, the CDR3 is TGCGCCAGCAGCTCAGCCGAACGAGACAGGATGAACACTGAAGCTTTCTTT. The full variable domain, its missing parts supplied by reference TRBV5-1 and TRBJ1-1, is KAGVTQTPRYLIKTRGQQVTLSCSPISGHRSVSWYQQTPGQGLQFLFEYFSETQRNKGNFPGRFSGRQFSNSRSEMNVSTLELGDSALYLCASSSAERDRMNTEAFFGQGTRLTVV.